This T cell receptor (beta chain) was captured by sequencing in a study of cytomegalovirus exposure and HLA in healthy donors. Primers included in the PCR were 60 Vbeta and 13 Jbeta primers. Only in-frame clones appear in the TCRdb table, and some are missing; sequencing was by immunoSEQ multiplex PCR. The sample holds roughly 150,000 clones; over 70% are singletons and the top ten take about 2.9%. The sequenced sample was PBMCs. The sequence was obtained from a man between 35 and 55 years old in good health and CMV-seronegative.

The CDR3 DNA reads as TGTGCGAGTGGACTAGCGGGGGTACGCGGGGAGCTGTTTTTT. It yields the protein CASGLAGVRGELFF. This chain joins TRBV6-5 and TRBJ2-2; 13 bases agree with TRBD2. The CDR3 covers 14 residues. Germline V gives CDR1 MNHEY, CDR2 SVGAGI.